The 12 T cell receptor beta chains in this list originate from one sample, sequenced in a study of T cell repertoires in cytomegalovirus infection. What these receptors recognize is not known. TCRdb passed the reads through MiXCR, listing each CDR3 protein once. The table includes about half a million distinct CDR3 sequences, 25% to 35% detected once. The sequences come from cultured PBMCs, collected from culture after CMV antigen stimulation. The receptors here all came from a human donor in good health (CMV status not recorded). Some clones in this sample may be carry-over from other donors' samples.

The V and J genes are TRBV18 and TRBJ2-1; 10 bases agree with TRBD1. Per the germline V gene, CDR1 is KGHSH and CDR2 is LQKENI. V was pared by 3 bases and J by 0 bases, with 11 bases of the junction left unmatched. The length of the CDR3 is 19 residues. In nucleotides, the CDR3 is TGTGCCAGCTCACCCGGGGACAGGGGATTTGGGAGCTCCTACAATGAGCAGTTCTTC. This gives the protein CASSPGDRGFGSSYNEQFF.

This chain joins TRBV19 and TRBJ1-5, with D possibly matching TRBD1 (5 bases). The CDR3 totals 13 residues. Looked up from germline, CDR1 is LNHDA and CDR2 is SQIVND (reference sequence). The germline V and J ends were trimmed by 7 bases and 4 bases, with 11 bases remaining between them. The CDR3 protein is CASKLTVNQPQHF. The CDR3 DNA reads as TGTGCCAGTAAACTGACAGTAAATCAGCCCCAGCATTTT.

Ten or more counts support this clonotype. The CDR3, as DNA: TGTGCCAGCAGTCTGAGTTCCCTCACCGGCAATGAGCAGTTCTTC. Protein sequence: CASSLSSLTGNEQFF. The chain combines TRBV12-3 or TRBV12-4 with TRBJ2-1; D not certain. V was shortened by 5 bases and J by 6 bases, with 17 bases between the two germline ends. CDR3 length: 15 amino acids.

The rearrangement joins TRBV6-2 or TRBV6-3 to TRBJ1-5; D unresolved. There are 15 residues in the CDR3. Germline CDR1 and CDR2: MNHEY and SVGEGT. The germline V and J ends were trimmed by 5 bases and 5 bases, with 16 bases remaining between them. Here the CDR3 reads CASSTRTLTYQPQHF. CDR3 DNA: TGTGCCAGCAGTACCAGAACTTTGACCTATCAGCCCCAGCATTTT.

The CDR3 bases are TGTGCCAGCAGTTTCCGGACTAGCGGATACTATGAGCAGTTCTTC. It encodes CASSFRTSGYYEQFF. The chain combines TRBV12-3 or TRBV12-4 with TRBJ2-1, with 10 bases identical to TRBD2. The CDR3 is 15 residues long. Trimming at V came to 3 bases and at J to 8 bases, leaving 7 bases not matched to a gene.

This clonotype turned up a few times. As DNA, the CDR3 is TGCAGCGTGGCAGGGGGTATGAGCGCAGATACGCAGTATTTT. Translated, it gives CSVAGGMSADTQYF. The chain combines TRBV29-1 with TRBJ2-3; 7 positions agree with TRBD1. Losses at the gene ends were 6 bases for V and 4 bases for J; bases not matched to a gene: 10. CDR3 length: 14 amino acids. CDR1 is SQVTM and CDR2 is ANQGSEA in the germline V gene.

This clonotype has just a few counts. The J gene is TRBJ1-2, the V gene TRBV7-2; D gene unclear. Germline V CDR1 and CDR2: SGHTA, FQGNSA. The CDR3 has 12 amino acids. The V and J ends lost 1 base and 10 bases respectively, with 10 bases between them. The CDR3 spells CASSLVMRPYTF. In DNA, the CDR3 is TGTGCCAGCAGCTTAGTTATGAGACCCTACACCTTC. The variable domain in full, with the rest retrieved from reference TRBV7-2 and TRBJ1-2, is GAGVSQSPSNKVTEKGKDVELRCDPISGHTALYWYRQSLGQGLEFLIYFQGNSAPDKSGLPSDRFSAERTGGSVSTLTIQRTQQEDSAVYLCASSLVMRPYTFGSGTRLTVV.

This chain links TRBV7-9 with TRBJ1-1; D possibly corresponds to TRBD1 (5 bases). The CDR3 totals 15 residues. V dropped 5 bases and J dropped 1 base, with 14 bases sitting between them. CDR1 is SEHNR and CDR2 is FQNEAQ in the germline V gene (reference sequence). CDR3 nucleotide sequence: TGTGCCAGCAGCCCGCCGGGACGTAAGAACACTGAAGCTTTCTTT. Its protein is CASSPPGRKNTEAFF. The full variable domain, in which reference TRBV7-9 and TRBJ1-1 provide the parts outside the CDR3, is DTGVSQNPRHKITKRGQNVTFRCDPISEHNRLYWYRQTLGQGPEFLTYFQNEAQLEKSRLLSDRFSAERPKGSFSTLEIQRTEQGDSAMYLCASSPPGRKNTEAFFGQGTRLTVV.

CDR3 in amino acids: CASSQGANLNYGYTF. The CDR3, as DNA: TGCGCCAGCAGCCAGGGGGCAAATCTAAACTATGGCTACACCTTC. This rearrangement joins TRBV4-1 to TRBJ1-2, with D possibly being TRBD1 (6 bases). CDR3 length: 15 residues. The germline V and J ends were trimmed by 3 bases and 2 bases, with 13 bases remaining between them. Germline V gene sequence: CDR1 MGHRA, CDR2 YSYEKL.

Many counts were recorded for this clonotype. This sequence joins TRBV7-2 and TRBJ1-1, with D uncertain. There are 17 residues in the CDR3. V lost 2 bases and J lost 0, with 16 bases in between. The V gene's germline CDR1 is SGHTA and CDR2 FQGNSA. The CDR3 nucleotides are TGTGCCAGCAGCTTAAGGTTCTCAGCTACGCTGAACACTGAAGCTTTCTTT. Its protein is CASSLRFSATLNTEAFF.

Only a few counts were recorded for this clonotype. The chain has TRBV11-3 and TRBJ1-6, with D hard to call. V was pared by 5 bases and J by 9 bases, with 11 bases between. Germline CDR1 is SGHNT and CDR2 is YENEEA. This CDR3 is built from 13 residues. The CDR3 nucleotides read TGTGCCAGCAGCAACAGTCCCGGTTCACCCCTCCACTTT. It is translated as CASSNSPGSPLHF.

The chain uses TRBV15 and TRBJ2-1, with 10 bases matching TRBD2. Germline V gene data show CDR1 as LNHNV and CDR2 as YYDKDF (reference sequence). V shed 3 bases and J 5 bases; nucleotides not matched to a gene: 7. The length of the CDR3 is 16 residues. The CDR3 protein is CATSSESGTSDNEQFF. CDR3 nucleotides: TGTGCCACCAGCAGTGAATCCGGGACTAGCGACAATGAGCAGTTCTTC.